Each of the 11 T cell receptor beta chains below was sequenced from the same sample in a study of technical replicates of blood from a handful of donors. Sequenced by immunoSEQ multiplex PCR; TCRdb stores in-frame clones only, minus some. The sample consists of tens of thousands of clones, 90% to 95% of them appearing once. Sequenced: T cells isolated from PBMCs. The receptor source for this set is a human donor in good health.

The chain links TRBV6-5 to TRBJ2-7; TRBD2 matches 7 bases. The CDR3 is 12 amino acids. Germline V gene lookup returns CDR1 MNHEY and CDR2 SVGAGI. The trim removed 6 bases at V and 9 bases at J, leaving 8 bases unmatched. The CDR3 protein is CASRAGDRGQYF. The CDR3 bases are TGTGCCAGCAGGGCGGGGGATAGGGGGCAGTACTTC.

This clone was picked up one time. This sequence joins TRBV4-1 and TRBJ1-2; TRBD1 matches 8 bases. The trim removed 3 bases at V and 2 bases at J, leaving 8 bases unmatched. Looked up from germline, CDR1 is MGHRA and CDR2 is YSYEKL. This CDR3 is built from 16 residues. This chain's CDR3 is CASSHFGRTGNYGYTF. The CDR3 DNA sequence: TGCGCCAGCAGCCATTTTGGGAGGACAGGGAACTATGGCTACACCTTC.

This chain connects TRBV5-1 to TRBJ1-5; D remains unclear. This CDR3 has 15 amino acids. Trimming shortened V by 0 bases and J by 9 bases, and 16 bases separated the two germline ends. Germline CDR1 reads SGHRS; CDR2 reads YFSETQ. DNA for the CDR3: TGCGCCAGCAGCTTGGCTGGTTTGGAGGGAACGCCCCAGCATTTT. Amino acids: CASSLAGLEGTPQHF.

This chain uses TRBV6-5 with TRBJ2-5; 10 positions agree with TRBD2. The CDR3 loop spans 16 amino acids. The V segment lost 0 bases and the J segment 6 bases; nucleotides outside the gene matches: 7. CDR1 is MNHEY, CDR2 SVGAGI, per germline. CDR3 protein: CASSYSLAGGGKTQYF. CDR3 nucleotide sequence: TGTGCCAGCAGTTACTCATTAGCGGGGGGCGGAAAGACCCAGTACTTC.

This chain's CDR3 is CASSATSGVEKLFF. CDR3 DNA: TGTGCCAGTAGTGCAACCTCAGGGGTGGAAAAACTGTTTTTT. This sequence joins TRBV19 and TRBJ1-4; weak D call: TRBD1 (6 bases). The CDR3 has 14 residues. V was cut by 5 bases and J by 8 bases, with 15 bases left in between. Germline CDR1 LNHDA, CDR2 SQIVND (reference sequence).

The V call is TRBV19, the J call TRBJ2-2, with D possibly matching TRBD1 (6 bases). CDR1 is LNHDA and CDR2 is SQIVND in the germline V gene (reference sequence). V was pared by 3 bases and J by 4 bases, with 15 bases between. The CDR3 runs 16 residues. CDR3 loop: CASSIRGQYGTGELFF. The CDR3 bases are TGTGCCAGTAGTATTCGCGGACAGTATGGCACCGGGGAGCTGTTTTTT.

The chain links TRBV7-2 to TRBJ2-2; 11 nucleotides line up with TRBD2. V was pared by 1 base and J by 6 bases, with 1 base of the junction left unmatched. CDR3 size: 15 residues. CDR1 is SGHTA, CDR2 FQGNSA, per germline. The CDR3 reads CASSLELAGAGELFF. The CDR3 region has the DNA TGTGCCAGCAGCTTAGAACTAGCGGGGGCCGGGGAGCTGTTTTTT.

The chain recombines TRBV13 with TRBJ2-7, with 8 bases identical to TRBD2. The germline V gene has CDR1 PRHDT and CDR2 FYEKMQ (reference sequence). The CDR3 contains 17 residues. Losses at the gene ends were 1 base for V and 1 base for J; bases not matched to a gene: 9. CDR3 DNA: TGTGCCAGCAGCTTAGCGACCGGACTAGCCGAGTCCTACGAGCAGTACTTC. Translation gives CASSLATGLAESYEQYF.

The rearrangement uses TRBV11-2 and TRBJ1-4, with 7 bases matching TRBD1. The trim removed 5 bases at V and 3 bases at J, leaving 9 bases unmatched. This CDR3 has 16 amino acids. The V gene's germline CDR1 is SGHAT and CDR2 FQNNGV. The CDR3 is CASSTRQGSANEKLFF. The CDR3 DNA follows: TGTGCCAGCAGCACGAGACAGGGCTCGGCTAATGAAAAACTGTTTTTT. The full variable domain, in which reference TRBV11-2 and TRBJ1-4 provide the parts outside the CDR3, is EAGVAQSPRYKIIEKRQSVAFWCNPISGHATLYWYQQILGQGPKLLIQFQNNGVVDDSQLPKDRFSAERLKGVDSTLKIQPAKLEDSAVYLCASSTRQGSANEKLFFGSGTQLSVL.

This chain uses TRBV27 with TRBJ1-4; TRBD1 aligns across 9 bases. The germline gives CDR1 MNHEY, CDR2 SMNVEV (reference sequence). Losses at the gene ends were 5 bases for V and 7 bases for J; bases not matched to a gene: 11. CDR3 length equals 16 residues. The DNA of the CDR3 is TGTGCCAGCAGTCCCCCGACAGGGGGAGGTGGTGAAAAACTGTTTTTT. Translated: CASSPPTGGGGEKLFF. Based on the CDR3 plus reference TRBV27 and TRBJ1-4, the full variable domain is EAQVTQNPRYLITVTGKKLTVTCSQNMNHEYMSWYRQDPGLGLRQIYYSMNVEVTDKGDVPEGYKVSRKEKRNFPLILESPSPNQTSLYFCASSPPTGGGGEKLFFGSGTQLSVL.

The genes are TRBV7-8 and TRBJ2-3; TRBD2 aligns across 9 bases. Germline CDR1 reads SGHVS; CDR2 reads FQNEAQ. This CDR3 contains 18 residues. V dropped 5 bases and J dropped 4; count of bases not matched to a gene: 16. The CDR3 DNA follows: TGTGCCAGCAGCGGACGATGGCTAGCGGGGTACGTAGCAGATACGCAGTATTTT. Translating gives CASSGRWLAGYVADTQYF.